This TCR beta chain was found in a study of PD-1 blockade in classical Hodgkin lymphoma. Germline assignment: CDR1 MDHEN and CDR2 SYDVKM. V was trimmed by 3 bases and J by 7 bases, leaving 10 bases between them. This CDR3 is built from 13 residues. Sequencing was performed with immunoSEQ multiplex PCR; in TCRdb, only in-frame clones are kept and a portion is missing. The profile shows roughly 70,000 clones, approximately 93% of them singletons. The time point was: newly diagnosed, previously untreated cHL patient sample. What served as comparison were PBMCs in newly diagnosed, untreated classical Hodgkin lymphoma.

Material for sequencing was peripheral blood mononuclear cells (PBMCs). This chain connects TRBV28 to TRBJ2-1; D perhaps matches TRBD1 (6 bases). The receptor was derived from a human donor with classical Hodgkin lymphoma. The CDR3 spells CASSLLQGNEQFF. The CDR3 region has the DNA TGTGCCAGCAGTTTGTTACAGGGTAATGAGCAGTTCTTC.